The entry below gives a single T cell receptor (beta chain) sequence along with its context. This specimen comes from a study of blood T cell repertoires in COVID-19. Study-level information: From the United States, Italy and Spain came samples of acute and convalescent COVID-19.

Seattle patients were enrolled while actively infected and followed longitudinally. Clones were sequenced by immunoSEQ multiplex PCR, and TCRdb holds only the in-frame ones, with some missing. The repertoire holds about 49,000 clones, with 85% to 90% as singletons. Germline V gives CDR1 MNHEY, CDR2 SMNVEV (reference sequence). The CDR3 extends over 14 amino acids. V was clipped by 6 bases and J by 4 bases; unmatched bases: 7. The sample comprised peripheral blood. This TCR was sampled from a woman aged 80 or over with COVID-19, enrolled during active disease. The gene calls are TRBV27 and TRBJ1-1, with 8 positions matching TRBD1. The CDR3 sequence is CASRGGDRTTEAFF. CDR3 nucleotide sequence: TGTGCCAGCAGGGGGGGGGACAGGACCACTGAAGCTTTCTTT.